This T cell receptor beta chain was recovered during a study of T cells in Graves' hyperthyroidism and ophthalmopathy. Study-wide results and limits: Researchers found most expanded thyroid clonotypes above 0.001 in blood as well. In validation, the model predicted ophthalmopathy. These predictions came a median around 5.9 months before onset. Ophthalmopathy was distinguished from stable hyperthyroidism by 13 V-J signatures.

Trimming left V 2 bases short and J 6 bases short, with 13 bases between. This CDR3 contains 14 residues. CDR1 LGHDT and CDR2 YNNKEL come from the germline V gene (reference sequence). The CDR3 regions of TCR beta were amplified from RNA transcripts. TCR CDR3 underwent first-round RT-PCR with the HTBI primer set. One entry per CDR3 protein, called by TCRdb with MiXCR from the multiplex PCR reads. The data contain hundreds of thousands of distinct CDR3 sequences, 13% to 15% of them singletons. Notes on this clonotype: The antigen is not known.

The diagnoses drew upon clinical symptoms, serum thyroxine and TRAb, thyroid ultrasound and orbital computed tomography. The sample was blood. The chain joins TRBV3-1 to TRBJ1-2; maybe TRBD1 (5 bases). The TCR was taken from a woman younger than 30 with Graves' hyperthyroidism. Here the CDR3 DNA reads TGTGCCAGCAGCCAAACGGGGGGGTCGAATGGCTACACCTTC. Translating gives CASSQTGGSNGYTF.